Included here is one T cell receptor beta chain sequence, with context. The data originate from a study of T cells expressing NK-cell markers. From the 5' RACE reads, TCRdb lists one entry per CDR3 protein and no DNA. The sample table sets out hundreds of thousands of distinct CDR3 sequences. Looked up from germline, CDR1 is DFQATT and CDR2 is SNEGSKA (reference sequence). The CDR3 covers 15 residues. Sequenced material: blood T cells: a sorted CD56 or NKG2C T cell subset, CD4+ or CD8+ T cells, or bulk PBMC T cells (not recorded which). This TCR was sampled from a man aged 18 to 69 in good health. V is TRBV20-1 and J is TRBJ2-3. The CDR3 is CSAGRLAASTDTQYF.